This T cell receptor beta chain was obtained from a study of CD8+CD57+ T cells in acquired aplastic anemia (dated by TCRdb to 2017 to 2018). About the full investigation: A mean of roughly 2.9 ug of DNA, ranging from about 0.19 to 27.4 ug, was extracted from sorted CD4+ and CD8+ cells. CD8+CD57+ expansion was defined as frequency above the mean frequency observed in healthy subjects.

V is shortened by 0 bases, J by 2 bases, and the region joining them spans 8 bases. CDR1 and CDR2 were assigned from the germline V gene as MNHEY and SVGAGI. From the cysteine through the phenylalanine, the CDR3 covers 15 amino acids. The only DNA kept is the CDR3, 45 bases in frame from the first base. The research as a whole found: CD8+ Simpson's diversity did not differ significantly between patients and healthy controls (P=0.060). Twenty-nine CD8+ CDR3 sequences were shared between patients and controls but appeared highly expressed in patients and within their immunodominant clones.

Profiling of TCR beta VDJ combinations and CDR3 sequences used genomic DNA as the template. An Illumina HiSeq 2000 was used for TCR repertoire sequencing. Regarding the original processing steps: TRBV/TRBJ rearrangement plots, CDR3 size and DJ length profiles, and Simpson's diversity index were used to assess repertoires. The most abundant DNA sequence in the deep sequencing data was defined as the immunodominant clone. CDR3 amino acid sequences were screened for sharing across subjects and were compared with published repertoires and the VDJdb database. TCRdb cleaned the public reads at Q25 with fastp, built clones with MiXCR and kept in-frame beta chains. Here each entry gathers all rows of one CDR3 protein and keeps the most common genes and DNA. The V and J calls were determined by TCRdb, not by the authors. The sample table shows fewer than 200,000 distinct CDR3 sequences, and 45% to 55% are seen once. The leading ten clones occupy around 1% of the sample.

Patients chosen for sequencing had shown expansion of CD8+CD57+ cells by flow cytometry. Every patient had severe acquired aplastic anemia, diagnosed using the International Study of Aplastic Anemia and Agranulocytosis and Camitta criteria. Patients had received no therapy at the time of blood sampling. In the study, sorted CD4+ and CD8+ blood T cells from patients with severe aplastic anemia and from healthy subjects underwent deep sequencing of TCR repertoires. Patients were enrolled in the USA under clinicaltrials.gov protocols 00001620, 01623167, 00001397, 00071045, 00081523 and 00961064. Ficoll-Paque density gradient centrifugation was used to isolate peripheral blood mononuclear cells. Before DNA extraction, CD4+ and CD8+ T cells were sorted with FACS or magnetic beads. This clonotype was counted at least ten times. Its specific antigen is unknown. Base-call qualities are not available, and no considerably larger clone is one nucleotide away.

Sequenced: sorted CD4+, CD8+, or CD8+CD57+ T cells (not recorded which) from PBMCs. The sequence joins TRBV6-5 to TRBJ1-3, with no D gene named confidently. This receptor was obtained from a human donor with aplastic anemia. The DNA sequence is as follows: TGTGCCAGCAGTTACTCGGGGAGCGCTGGAAACACCATATATTTT. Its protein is CASSYSGSAGNTIYF.